The 7 T cell receptor beta chains given below trace back to one sample, sequenced in a study of response to subunit inactivated influenza vaccine. TCRdb used MiXCR to reprocess the RT-PCR reads, holding one entry per CDR3 protein. Of 300,000 to 350,000 distinct CDR3 sequences listed, about 20% are singletons. Here the sequenced sample was PBMCs from blood, taken less than 22 months after vaccination. These receptors originate from a man between 50 and 69 years old who received an inactivated influenza vaccine.

This clonotype was counted only a few times. J is TRBJ1-1 and V is TRBV20-1; possibly TRBD1 for D (6 bases). Trimming took 0 bases from V and 11 from J, leaving 16 bases between them. CDR1 is DFQATT, CDR2 SNEGSKA, per germline (reference sequence). The CDR3 has 13 amino acids. The CDR3 nucleotides are TGCAGTGCTAGAGATAGCAGGGGCGGCGTCGCTTTCTTT. Encoded protein: CSARDSRGGVAFF.

The chain links TRBV5-6 to TRBJ1-2, with TRBD1 matching over 7 bases. Germline lookup yields CDR1 SGHDT and CDR2 YYEEEE. V lost 1 base and J lost 7; bases outside the gene matches: 4. This CDR3 region has 13 residues. In nucleotides, the CDR3 is TGTGCCAGCAGCTTGACAGGGGCGGGTGGCTACACCTTC. It yields the protein CASSLTGAGGYTF.

A few counts support this clonotype. V is TRBV5-1 and J is TRBJ1-4; 9 bases are shared with TRBD1. Germline values: CDR1 SGHRS, CDR2 YFSETQ. The CDR3 totals 16 residues. Trimming removed 4 bases from V and 8 bases from J; junction bases left unmatched: 12. This chain's CDR3 is CASSPGPTGGKEKLFF. CDR3 coding DNA: TGCGCCAGCAGCCCGGGGCCAACAGGGGGCAAGGAAAAACTGTTTTTT.

This chain joins TRBV19 and TRBJ1-2, with D possibly matching TRBD1 (5 bases). V dropped 5 bases and J dropped 4 bases, with 11 bases sitting between them. The CDR3 runs 13 residues. Germline V gene sequence: CDR1 LNHDA, CDR2 SQIVND (reference sequence). CDR3 region: CASSAGRSYGYTF. For the CDR3, the DNA is TGTGCCAGTAGTGCAGGGAGAAGCTATGGCTACACCTTC. The whole variable domain, filled in from reference TRBV19 and TRBJ1-2, reads DGGITQSPKYLFRKEGQNVTLSCEQNLNHDAMYWYRQDPGQGLRLIYYSQIVNDFQKGDIAEGYSVSREKKESFPLTVTSAQKNPTAFYLCASSAGRSYGYTFGSGTRLTVV.

In DNA, the CDR3 is TGTGCCAGCAGTGCGACAGGGAGGGGGTCCTACGAGCAGTACTTC. Protein product: CASSATGRGSYEQYF. J is TRBJ2-7 and V is TRBV6-1; D might be TRBD1 or TRBD2, each matching 7 bases. V lost 4 bases and J 1 base, leaving 14 bases between the germline ends. Germline loops: CDR1 MNHNS, CDR2 SASEGT. The CDR3 totals 15 residues.

This clonotype came up many times. The chain recombines TRBV28 with TRBJ1-2, with TRBD1 identical over 12 bases. J gave up 3 bases and V 5 bases, and 7 bases lay outside the gene matches. Germline V gene lookup returns CDR1 MDHEN and CDR2 SYDVKM. This CDR3 has 16 residues. CDR3 protein: CASSLGTGGIDYGYTF. CDR3 bases: TGTGCCAGCAGTCTTGGGACAGGGGGCATTGACTATGGCTACACCTTC.

The table lists this clonotype with a few counts. The V call is TRBV7-9, the J call TRBJ2-3, with unresolved D. Germline assignment: CDR1 SEHNR and CDR2 FQNEAQ (reference sequence). The CDR3 has 15 amino acids. Trimming removed 5 bases at V and 1 base at J, with 13 bases between. Here the CDR3 reads CASSAVEVGTDTQYF. The CDR3 bases are TGTGCCAGCAGCGCCGTCGAGGTGGGCACAGATACGCAGTATTTT.